Each of the 29 T cell receptor beta chains below was sequenced from the same sample in a study of technical replicates of blood from a handful of donors. Assay: immunoSEQ multiplex PCR; the TCRdb copy retains only in-frame clones and omits some. This repertoire shows approximately 95,000 clones, approximately 96% found once; its top ten account for 0.3% to 0.35%. Specimen: T cells isolated from PBMCs. The receptors were gathered from a human donor in good health.

The chain recombines TRBV7-9 with TRBJ2-7; TRBD1 is a possible D gene (6 bases). Between the trimmed V and J ends, which lost 5 bases and 7 bases, there was a span of 12 bases. CDR3 length: 12 residues. Germline V gene lookup returns CDR1 SEHNR and CDR2 FQNEAQ (reference sequence). The CDR3 DNA reads as TGTGCCAGCAGCCCAGGAAGGGGGGAGCAGTACTTC. It specifies CASSPGRGEQYF.

This sequence joins TRBV19 and TRBJ2-7; 8 bases line up with TRBD1. J was trimmed by 0 bases and V by 9 bases; bases with no gene match: 4. Germline CDR1 and CDR2: LNHDA and SQIVND (reference sequence). CDR3 length: 13 amino acids. The CDR3 sequence is CASRGQGSYEQYF. As DNA, the CDR3 is TGTGCCAGCCGAGGACAGGGCTCCTACGAGCAGTACTTC.

The rearrangement joins TRBV7-8 to TRBJ2-1; TRBD2 aligns across 8 bases. Germline loops: CDR1 SGHVS, CDR2 FQNEAQ. This CDR3 has 15 residues. V lost 4 bases, J lost 8 bases, and 10 bases stayed unmatched. The CDR3: CASSSKRGTRHEQFF. CDR3 coding DNA: TGTGCCAGCAGCTCAAAACGAGGGACTAGGCATGAGCAGTTCTTC.

The chain has TRBV2 and TRBJ1-4; no definite D call. Trimming shortened V by 5 bases and J by 1 base, and 8 bases separated the two germline ends. The CDR3 has 14 amino acids. Germline V CDR1 and CDR2: SNHLY, FYNNEI. This CDR3 is CASSYTRTNEKLFF. CDR3 nucleotide sequence: TGTGCCAGCAGTTACACTAGAACTAATGAAAAACTGTTTTTT. Combining the CDR3 with reference TRBV2 and TRBJ1-4 gives the whole variable domain EPEVTQTPSHQVTQMGQEVILRCVPISNHLYFYWYRQILGQKVEFLVSFYNNEISEKSEIFDDQFSVERPDGSNFTLKIRSTKLEDSAMYFCASSYTRTNEKLFFGSGTQLSVL.

V gene TRBV29-1 combines with J gene TRBJ2-3, with D unresolved. The CDR3 contains 12 residues. The germline V gene encodes CDR1 SQVTM and CDR2 ANQGSEA. V was trimmed by 4 bases and J by 1 base, leaving 6 bases between them. The CDR3 protein is CSVGARTDTQYF. CDR3 nucleotides: TGCAGCGTTGGGGCGCGCACAGATACGCAGTATTTT.

V is TRBV9 and J is TRBJ2-1, with 9 bases that match TRBD2. Trimming at V came to 0 bases and at J to 4 bases, leaving 2 bases not matched to a gene. This CDR3 is built from 15 residues. The germline gives CDR1 SGDLS, CDR2 YYNGEE. CDR3 region: CASSVGTSVYNEQFF. DNA for the CDR3: TGTGCCAGCAGCGTAGGGACTAGCGTTTACAATGAGCAGTTCTTC.

In DNA form, the CDR3 reads TGTGCCAGCAGTTTAGCAGGGGGAGGTCAGCCCCAGCATTTT. It encodes CASSLAGGGQPQHF. V and J are TRBV27 and TRBJ1-5; 7 bases are a match to TRBD1. J lost 6 bases, V lost 2 bases, and 4 bases had no gene match. The CDR3 is 14 residues long. The germline V gene has CDR1 MNHEY and CDR2 SMNVEV (reference sequence).

This clone was picked up a small number of times. The genes are TRBV10-3 and TRBJ1-5; perhaps TRBD1 as D (6 bases). V was shortened by 5 bases and J by 2 bases, with 13 bases between the two germline ends. This CDR3 is built from 15 residues. The germline V gene has CDR1 ENHRY and CDR2 SYGVKD. CDR3 sequence: CAISPTGTGNQPQHF. Here the CDR3 DNA reads TGTGCCATCAGTCCCACAGGGACGGGCAATCAGCCCCAGCATTTT.

V gene TRBV6-5 combines with J gene TRBJ1-2; D possibly corresponds to TRBD1 (5 bases). There are 16 residues in the CDR3. Germline V gives CDR1 MNHEY, CDR2 SVGAGI. The germline V and J ends were trimmed by 2 bases and 6 bases, with 19 bases remaining between them. CDR3 protein: CASSYGTGGSGHGYTF. The CDR3 bases are TGTGCCAGCAGTTACGGGACGGGGGGTTCTGGACATGGCTACACCTTC.

The V and J genes are TRBV18 and TRBJ2-1, with 10 bases identical to TRBD2. The CDR3 spans 16 residues. Germline lookup yields CDR1 KGHSH and CDR2 LQKENI. V gave up 0 bases and J gave up 7 bases; unmatched junction bases: 6. The CDR3 here is CASSPPGTSDANEQFF. In DNA form, the CDR3 reads TGTGCCAGCTCACCACCAGGGACTAGCGATGCTAATGAGCAGTTCTTC.

The V and J genes are TRBV4-3 and TRBJ1-2; TRBD1 is a possible D gene (6 bases). V gave up 3 bases and J gave up 6 bases, with 14 bases separating them. Germline assignment: CDR1 LGHNA and CDR2 YSLEER. This CDR3 region has 14 residues. The CDR3 spells CASSQSRGEDGYTF. CDR3 nucleotides: TGCGCCAGCAGCCAGTCCAGGGGCGAAGATGGCTACACCTTC.

The V and J genes are TRBV27 and TRBJ2-2; D call uncertain. V lost 3 bases, J lost 5 bases, and 10 bases lay in between. This CDR3 spans 14 amino acids. Germline CDR1 and CDR2: MNHEY and SMNVEV (reference sequence). The DNA for the CDR3 is TGTGCCAGCAGTTTTAATGAGAAAACCGGGGAGCTGTTTTTT. Its translation is CASSFNEKTGELFF.

The rearrangement links TRBV2 to TRBJ2-1, with a weak D call TRBD1 (7 bases). CDR1 and CDR2 from the germline V gene are SNHLY and FYNNEI. Trimming took 6 bases from V and 4 from J, leaving 13 bases between them. This CDR3 contains 14 residues. CDR3 nucleotide sequence: TGTGCCAGCAGGGGGGCAGGGGGGTACAATGAGCAGTTCTTC. Translating it yields CASRGAGGYNEQFF.

This clone showed up just once. V gene TRBV11-2 combines with J gene TRBJ2-7; D may be TRBD2 (6 bases). Trimming cost V 1 base and J 1 base, with 11 bases left between them. Germline CDR1 and CDR2: SGHAT and FQNNGV. The CDR3 loop spans 15 amino acids. CDR3 DNA sequence: TGTGCCAGCAGCTTAGGCACTAGCCCTTCCTACGAGCAGTACTTC. It codes for CASSLGTSPSYEQYF.

For this clone: This specimen includes other DNA sequences encoding the same CDR3. The chain joins TRBV4-3 to TRBJ2-5; 14 nucleotides line up with TRBD2. V gave up 4 bases and J gave up 4 bases; unmatched junction bases: 2. The CDR3 runs to 15 residues. Germline V gives CDR1 LGHNA, CDR2 YSLEER. The CDR3 DNA sequence: TGCGCCAGCAGCCTTGGGACTAGCGGGAGAGAGACCCAGTACTTC. The encoded protein is CASSLGTSGRETQYF.

The CDR3 DNA sequence: TGTGCCAGCAGTTTAACAGGGGGCGCCAGCAATGAGCAGTTCTTC. This codes for CASSLTGGASNEQFF. The J gene is TRBJ2-1, the V gene TRBV28; 9 nucleotides align to TRBD1. Germline CDR1 is MDHEN and CDR2 is SYDVKM. V gave up 2 bases and J gave up 6 bases; unmatched junction bases: 5. The CDR3 has 15 amino acids.

The chain recombines TRBV6-5 with TRBJ2-7; D is undetermined. This CDR3 comprises 15 residues. Trimming took off 5 bases at V and 1 base at J, with 15 bases between the two ends. Germline V gives CDR1 MNHEY, CDR2 SVGAGI. The CDR3 region is CASSPDWAVSYEQYF. The CDR3 nucleotides are TGTGCCAGCAGTCCCGATTGGGCTGTTTCCTACGAGCAGTACTTC.

The chain recombines TRBV6-6 with TRBJ2-3, with D possibly TRBD2 on 6 matching bases. V dropped 4 bases and J dropped 0 bases, with 14 bases sitting between them. The CDR3 is 16 amino acids. The V gene's germline CDR1 is MNHNY and CDR2 SVGAGI (reference sequence). The chain's CDR3 is CASSSTLRGSTDTQYF. As DNA, the CDR3 is TGTGCCAGCAGTTCCACGTTGCGGGGCAGCACAGATACGCAGTATTTT.

The rearrangement uses TRBV19 and TRBJ2-3; 10 nucleotides match TRBD2. Germline V gene lookup returns CDR1 LNHDA and CDR2 SQIVND (reference sequence). The V gene end was trimmed by 7 bases and the J gene end by 8 bases; junction bases not matched to a gene: 0. The CDR3 is 11 amino acids. CDR3 DNA: TGTGCCAGTATAGCGGGAGGTACGCAGTATTTT. This sequence encodes CASIAGGTQYF.

For the CDR3, the DNA is TGTGCCAGCAGCCCCGACAGGGGTCCCTACGAGCAGTACTTC. Amino acid sequence: CASSPDRGPYEQYF. The genes are TRBV6-5 and TRBJ2-7, with 8 bases that match TRBD1. Germline CDR1 is MNHEY and CDR2 is SVGAGI. Trimming cost V 6 bases and J 2 bases; bases outside gene matches: 6. The CDR3 length is 14 residues.

The V call is TRBV7-9, the J call TRBJ2-1, with unresolved D. In germline, CDR1 is SEHNR, CDR2 FQNEAQ (reference sequence). Trimming took off 3 bases at V and 4 bases at J, with 7 bases between the two ends. The CDR3 covers 13 residues. CDR3: CASSLSGYNEQFF. The CDR3 coding sequence is TGTGCCAGCAGCTTGTCCGGGTACAATGAGCAGTTCTTC.

V gene TRBV7-3 combines with J gene TRBJ2-2; no clear D gene. CDR1 is SGHTA and CDR2 is FQGTGA in the germline V gene. This CDR3 is 13 amino acids long. Trimming left V 0 bases short and J 6 bases short, with 5 bases between. CDR3 residues: CASSLTGPGELFF. The CDR3, as DNA: TGTGCCAGCAGCTTAACGGGCCCCGGGGAGCTGTTTTTT.

This rearrangement joins TRBV5-6 to TRBJ1-1; 9 nucleotides match TRBD1. The germline CDR1 and CDR2 sequences are SGHDT and YYEEEE. The CDR3 spans 14 residues. V shed 5 bases and J 6 bases; nucleotides not matched to a gene: 8. The CDR3: CASRLPGQGAEAFF. CDR3 coding DNA: TGTGCCAGCAGGTTACCGGGACAGGGCGCTGAAGCTTTCTTT.

The rearrangement joins TRBV10-3 to TRBJ2-2; D is ambiguous. Germline V lookup: CDR1 ENHRY, CDR2 SYGVKD. Trimming left V 0 bases short and J 7 bases short, with 3 bases between. This CDR3 is built from 12 residues. The CDR3 here is CAISESIGELFF. The CDR3 coding sequence is TGTGCCATCAGTGAGTCCATCGGGGAGCTGTTTTTT.

The gene calls are TRBV11-3 and TRBJ2-7, with 7 bases that match TRBD1. With 1 base clipped from V and 5 bases from J, the junction kept 8 bases outside the gene matches. This CDR3 spans 15 amino acids. Germline CDR1 reads SGHNT; CDR2 reads YENEEA. CDR3: CASSLGRGQFNEQYF. The CDR3 DNA reads as TGTGCCAGCAGCTTAGGAAGGGGGCAGTTCAACGAGCAGTACTTC.

V usage is TRBV6-1 and J usage is TRBJ1-2; no firm D call. V shed 2 bases and J shed 8 bases, with 12 bases lying between them. CDR3 length: 13 amino acids. Per the germline V gene, CDR1 is MNHNS and CDR2 is SASEGT. The CDR3 spells CASSEMKGGGYTF. CDR3 coding DNA: TGTGCCAGCAGTGAAATGAAGGGAGGCGGCTACACCTTC.

J is TRBJ1-1 and V is TRBV6-5; no clear D gene. V lost 5 bases to trimming and J lost 0 bases, with 4 bases between them. From germline, CDR1 is MNHEY and CDR2 SVGAGI. CDR3 length equals 12 residues. In DNA form, the CDR3 reads TGTGCCAGCAGTAACATGAACACTGAAGCTTTCTTT. This codes for CASSNMNTEAFF.

The rearrangement joins TRBV9 to TRBJ2-7; TRBD1 matches 11 bases. V shed 0 bases and J 5 bases; nucleotides not matched to a gene: 1. CDR3 length: 14 amino acids. Germline-derived CDR1 and CDR2 are SGDLS and YYNGEE. CDR3 bases: TGTGCCAGCAGCGTAGAGGGACAGGGGGACGAGCAGTACTTC. It encodes CASSVEGQGDEQYF.

The V call is TRBV19, the J call TRBJ2-7, with a tentative D call TRBD1 (6 bases). Germline lookup yields CDR1 LNHDA and CDR2 SQIVND (reference sequence). Trimming cost V 3 bases and J 4 bases, with 13 bases left between them. The CDR3 is 14 amino acids. The CDR3 nucleotides read TGTGCCAGTAGTATCGGAGGACAGCCTTACGAGCAGTACTTC. This codes for CASSIGGQPYEQYF. The variable domain in full, with the rest retrieved from reference TRBV19 and TRBJ2-7, is DGGITQSPKYLFRKEGQNVTLSCEQNLNHDAMYWYRQDPGQGLRLIYYSQIVNDFQKGDIAEGYSVSREKKESFPLTVTSAQKNPTAFYLCASSIGGQPYEQYFGPGTRLTVT.